Listed below are T cell receptor beta chains from one sample, sequenced in a study of OX40 agonist ivuxolimab in advanced cancers. The assay was immunoSEQ multiplex PCR, and TCRdb's table has in-frame clones only and misses some. The sample holds around 95,000 clones, approximately 93% seen once. Sequencing was performed on CD4+ or CD8+ T cells sorted from blood, taken in a trial of the OX40 agonist ivuxolimab. The origin of the receptors is an adult with an advanced solid tumor such as melanoma, head and neck, liver or kidney cancer. CDR3s include the opening cysteine and the closing phenylalanine or tryptophan. The D gene is left open where the match is weak. Rows may omit the clone size; those that give it use once, few, many or a size class.

few TRBJ1-5 TRBD1 TRBV19 CATSGTDNQPQHF TGTGCCACGTCCGGGACAGACAATCAGCCCCAGCATTTT
. TRBJ1-4 . TRBV6-1 CASSESGTREKLFF TGTGCCAGCAGTGAATCGGGGACTCGCGAAAAACTGTTTTTT
. TRBJ1-4 . TRBV28 CASSFFGGSNEKLFF TGTGCCAGCAGTTTTTTCGGGGGATCTAATGAAAAACTGTTTTTT
. TRBJ2-1 TRBD2 TRBV2 CASSETSFHEQFF TGTGCCAGCAGTGAGACTAGCTTCCATGAGCAGTTCTTC
. TRBJ2-5 TRBD1 TRBV9 CASSVSPGQQETQYF TGTGCCAGCAGCGTATCCCCGGGACAGCAAGAGACCCAGTACTTC
. TRBJ2-2 TRBD2 TRBV6-5 CASSTAGLYTGELFF TGTGCCAGCAGTACAGCGGGACTATACACCGGGGAGCTGTTTTTT
. TRBJ2-6 . TRBV7-3 CASSSALSGANVLTF TGTGCCAGCAGCTCGGCTCTCTCTGGGGCCAACGTCCTGACTTTC
. TRBJ1-3 . TRBV11-2 CASSLDVFSSTGHGNTIYF TGTGCCAGCAGCTTAGATGTGTTCAGCTCCACTGGGCATGGAAACACCATATATTTT
once TRBJ1-3 . TRBV1 CTSSQDGPGFSGNTIYF TGCACCAGCAGCCAAGATGGGCCAGGGTTTTCTGGAAACACCATATATTTT
. TRBJ2-3 TRBD2 TRBV9 CASSDPGGADTQYF TGTGCCAGCAGCGACCCGGGGGGGGCAGATACGCAGTATTTT
. TRBJ2-1 . TRBV4-3 CASSQDPDYNEQFF TGCGCCAGCAGCCAAGATCCCGACTACAATGAGCAGTTCTTC
. TRBJ2-3 TRBD1 TRBV5-1 CASSPGGDADTQYF TGCGCCAGCTCCCCAGGGGGCGACGCAGATACGCAGTATTTT
. TRBJ2-1 . TRBV6-6 CASSPDNPTYNEQFF TGTGCCAGCAGCCCGGACAACCCCACCTACAATGAGCAGTTCTTC
. TRBJ1-1 . TRBV7-9 CASSFVENTEAFF TGTGCCAGCAGCTTCGTGGAGAACACTGAAGCTTTCTTT
once TRBJ1-1 . TRBV5-1 CASSFRGRSHVDTEAFF TGCGCCAGCAGCTTCCGAGGCAGGTCTCACGTGGACACTGAAGCTTTCTTT
. TRBJ1-2 . TRBV30 CAWSSGNSYGYTF TGTGCCTGGAGTTCAGGGAATTCATATGGCTACACCTTC
. TRBJ2-5 TRBD2 TRBV6-7 CASSYSVIAGETQYF TGTGCCAGCAGTTACTCAGTGATAGCGGGAGAGACCCAGTACTTC
. TRBJ1-1 . TRBV30 CAWSDSRRAFF TGTGCCTGGAGTGATTCGAGGAGAGCTTTCTTT
. TRBJ1-2 TRBD1 TRBV6-6 CASHGTGEGYYGYTF TGTGCCAGCCACGGGACAGGGGAAGGGTACTATGGCTACACCTTC
. TRBJ1-4 TRBD1 TRBV6-5 CASRTGGVQEKLFF TGTGCCAGCAGAACAGGGGGCGTTCAAGAAAAACTGTTTTTT
. TRBJ2-2 TRBD2 TRBV28 CASSLIQAGGAGELFF TGTGCCAGCAGTTTAATTCAAGCGGGGGGAGCCGGGGAGCTGTTTTTT
. TRBJ1-1 . TRBV6-5 CASSYSGGAGEAFF TGTGCCAGCAGTTACTCCGGTGGGGCCGGTGAAGCTTTCTTT
once TRBJ1-6 . TRBV30 CAWRGGAGESSPLHF TGTGCCTGGAGGGGGGGAGCGGGGGAAAGTTCACCCCTCCACTTT
. TRBJ1-5 . TRBV5-6 CASSLGLESDNLSNQPQHF TGTGCCAGCAGCTTGGGTTTAGAATCGGACAACCTTAGCAATCAGCCCCAGCATTTT
. TRBJ2-1 TRBD2 TRBV5-1 CASSISLAGGPGEQFF TGCGCCAGCAGCATATCACTAGCGGGAGGGCCAGGTGAGCAGTTCTTC
. TRBJ2-2 TRBD1 TRBV19 CASNTNRGTGGSSGELFF TGTGCCAGTAACACAAATAGGGGGACAGGCGGATCCTCCGGGGAGCTGTTTTTT
. TRBJ1-2 . TRBV29-1 CSVARKPPEANGYTF TGCAGCGTCGCGCGGAAACCCCCCGAGGCCAATGGCTACACCTTC
. TRBJ1-1 . TRBV7-9 CASSPRGYTEAFF TGTGCCAGCAGCCCCAGGGGTTACACTGAAGCTTTCTTT
once TRBJ1-4 . TRBV28 CASSLPGSLAEKLFF TGTGCCAGCAGTTTGCCAGGATCCCTAGCGGAAAAACTGTTTTTT
. TRBJ2-3 TRBD2 TRBV28 CASSISGGASFADTQYF TGTGCCAGCAGTATTAGCGGGGGGGCTTCATTTGCAGATACGCAGTATTTT
. TRBJ2-3 . TRBV29-1 CSVESSTDTQYF TGCAGCGTTGAGTCTAGCACAGATACGCAGTATTTT
. TRBJ2-7 TRBD1 TRBV7-9 CASSLVGDRGAEQYF TGTGCCAGCAGCTTAGTGGGTGACAGGGGGGCGGAGCAGTACTTC
. TRBJ2-1 . TRBV7-2 CASSFNMHEQFF TGTGCCAGCAGCTTTAACATGCATGAGCAGTTCTTC
. TRBJ1-5 . TRBV2 CASSETAYQPQHF TGTGCCAGCAGTGAAACAGCTTATCAGCCCCAGCATTTT
. TRBJ1-5 . TRBV6-6 CASSSPNQPQHF TGTGCCAGCAGTTCCCCAAATCAGCCCCAGCATTTT
. TRBJ2-3 TRBD2 TRBV4-2 CASSQEPAGSTDTQYF TGTGCCAGCAGCCAAGAGCCAGCGGGGAGCACAGATACGCAGTATTTT
. TRBJ1-5 . TRBV7-8 CASSLAHLSLSNQPQHF TGTGCCAGCAGCTTAGCCCACCTCTCACTTAGCAATCAGCCCCAGCATTTT
. TRBJ1-5 . TRBV28 CASSRLSAQHF TGTGCCAGCAGCCGCCTTTCGGCCCAGCATTTT
few TRBJ1-1 . TRBV28 CASTLGVTEAFF TGTGCCAGCACCTTGGGGGTCACTGAAGCTTTCTTT
. TRBJ1-2 . TRBV30 CAWSVGASDGYTF TGTGCCTGGAGTGTAGGGGCTAGCGATGGCTACACCTTC
. TRBJ2-7 . TRBV28 CASSFFEGGSYEQYF TGTGCCAGCAGTTTCTTCGAGGGGGGGTCCTACGAGCAGTACTTC
. TRBJ2-5 . TRBV7-7 CASSRQFQETQYF TGTGCTAGCAGTAGACAGTTTCAGGAGACCCAGTACTTC
. TRBJ2-2 TRBD2 TRBV5-1 CASSLKREVTGELFF TGCGCCAGCAGCTTGAAGCGGGAGGTGACCGGGGAGCTGTTTTTT
. TRBJ1-1 . TRBV28 CASRGGTMNTEAFF TGTGCCAGCCGGGGGGGGACGATGAACACTGAAGCTTTCTTT
. TRBJ1-4 TRBD1 TRBV19 CASSMYGTVEKLFF TGTGCCAGTAGTATGTATGGGACAGTTGAAAAACTGTTTTTT
. TRBJ1-3 TRBD1 TRBV7-9 CASSLGTGGPGNTIYF TGTGCCAGCAGCTTAGGCACAGGGGGACCTGGAAACACCATATATTTT
once TRBJ1-5 TRBD1 TRBV7-2 CASSRGTGENQPQHF TGTGCCAGCAGCCGCGGGACAGGGGAGAATCAGCCCCAGCATTTT
. TRBJ1-6 . TRBV2 CASTGQNNSPLHF TGTGCCAGCACCGGACAAAATAATTCACCCCTCCACTTT
. TRBJ1-5 TRBD1 TRBV28 CASSLSGTVTNQPQHF TGTGCCAGCAGTCTATCCGGGACAGTCACCAATCAGCCCCAGCATTTT
. TRBJ2-1 TRBD2 TRBV5-6 CASSLVGRGSSYNEQFF TGTGCCAGCAGCTTGGTAGGGCGGGGGAGCTCCTACAATGAGCAGTTCTTC
once TRBJ1-1 TRBD1 TRBV6-5 CASSGMEGADTEAFF TGTGCCAGCAGCGGAATGGAGGGGGCAGACACTGAAGCTTTCTTT
. TRBJ2-7 TRBD1 TRBV7-2 CASSSDRASYEQYF TGTGCCAGCAGCTCGGACAGGGCCTCCTACGAGCAGTACTTC
. TRBJ2-2 . TRBV25-1 CASRGRGTGELFF TGTGCCAGCAGGGGGCGCGGTACCGGGGAGCTGTTTTTT
. TRBJ1-6 TRBD1 TRBV6-6 CASSYRGPKNSPLHF TGTGCCAGCAGTTACAGGGGGCCGAAGAATTCACCCCTCCACTTT
. TRBJ1-5 . TRBV6-6 CAIRDSLNQPQHF TGTGCCATAAGGGATTCCCTTAATCAGCCCCAGCATTTT